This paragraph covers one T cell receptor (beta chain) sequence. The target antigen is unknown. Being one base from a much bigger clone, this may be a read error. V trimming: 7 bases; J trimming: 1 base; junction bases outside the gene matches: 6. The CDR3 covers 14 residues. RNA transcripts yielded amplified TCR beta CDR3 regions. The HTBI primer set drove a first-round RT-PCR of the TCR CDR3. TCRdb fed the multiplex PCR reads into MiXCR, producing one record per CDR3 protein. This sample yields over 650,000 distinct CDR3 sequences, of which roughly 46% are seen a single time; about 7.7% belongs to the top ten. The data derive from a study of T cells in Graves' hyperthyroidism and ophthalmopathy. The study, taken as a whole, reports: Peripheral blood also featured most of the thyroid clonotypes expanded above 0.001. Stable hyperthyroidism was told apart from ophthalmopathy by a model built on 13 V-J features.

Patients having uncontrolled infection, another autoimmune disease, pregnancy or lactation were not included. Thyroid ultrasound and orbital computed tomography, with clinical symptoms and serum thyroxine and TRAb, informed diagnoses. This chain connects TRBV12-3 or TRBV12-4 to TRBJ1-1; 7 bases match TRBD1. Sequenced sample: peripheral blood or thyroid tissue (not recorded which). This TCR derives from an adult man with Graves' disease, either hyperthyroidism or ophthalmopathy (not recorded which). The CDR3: CASNRQGGNTEAFF. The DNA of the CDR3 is TGTGCCAGCAACCGACAGGGCGGGAACACTGAAGCTTTCTTT.